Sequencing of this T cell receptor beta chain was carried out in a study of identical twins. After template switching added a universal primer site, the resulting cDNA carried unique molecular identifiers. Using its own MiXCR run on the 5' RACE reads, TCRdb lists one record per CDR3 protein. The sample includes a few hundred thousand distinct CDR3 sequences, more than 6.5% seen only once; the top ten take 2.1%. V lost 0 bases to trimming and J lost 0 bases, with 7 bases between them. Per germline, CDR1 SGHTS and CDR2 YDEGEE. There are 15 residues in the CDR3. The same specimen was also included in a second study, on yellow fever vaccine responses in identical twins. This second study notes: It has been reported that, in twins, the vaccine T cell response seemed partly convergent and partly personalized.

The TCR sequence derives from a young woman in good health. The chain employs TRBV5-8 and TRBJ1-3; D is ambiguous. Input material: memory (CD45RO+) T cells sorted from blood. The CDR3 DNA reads TGTGCCAGCAGCTTGGCATTACACTCTGGAAACACCATATATTTT. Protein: CASSLALHSGNTIYF.